Listed below are T cell receptor beta chains from one sample, sequenced in a study of T cell responses to AZD1222 COVID-19 vaccine. The assay was immunoSEQ multiplex PCR, and TCRdb's table has in-frame clones only and misses some. The data contain over 130,000 clones, 70% to 90% of them singletons. The sample here was peripheral blood, taken on day 0 of AZD1222 vaccination. These receptors were obtained from an adult in good health. CDR3s include the opening cysteine and the closing phenylalanine or tryptophan. D genes are given only for firm matches. The size field is filled for only some rows; it gives once, few, many or a size class.

-	15	TRBV6-5	TRBJ1-4	-	TGTGCCAGCACAGGGTGGAGCAGTCTTAATGAAAAACTGTTTTTT	CASTGWSSLNEKLFF
-	14	TRBV10-3	TRBJ1-2	-	TGTGCCATCAGTGTGACAGCTAGCTCCGATGGCTACACCTTC	CAISVTASSDGYTF
-	13	TRBV12-3/TRBV12-4	TRBJ1-1	-	TGTGCCAGCAGGGCAACCGGGACGCCTGAAGCTTTCTTT	CASRATGTPEAFF
-	12	TRBV12-3/TRBV12-4	TRBJ1-2	-	TGTGCCAGCAGAGCCCAAGCGGGAGGCTACACCTTC	CASRAQAGGYTF
few	15	TRBV11-2	TRBJ2-5	-	TGTGCCAGCAGCTTTTGGCCGGCAGTCCAAGAGACCCAGTACTTC	CASSFWPAVQETQYF
-	14	TRBV2	TRBJ2-3	-	TGTGCCAGCAGTGTACGGCTAGCGAGAGATACGCAGTATTTT	CASSVRLARDTQYF
-	15	TRBV7-2	TRBJ2-7	TRBD2	TGTGCCAGCAGCTTATCCGGCGGGAGTCTCTACGAGCAGTACTTC	CASSLSGGSLYEQYF
-	15	TRBV5-1	TRBJ2-1	-	TGCGCCAGCAGCTCCCTAGGGGGCTCCTACAATGAGCAGTTCTTC	CASSSLGGSYNEQFF
-	15	TRBV5-1	TRBJ2-1	-	TGCGCCAGCTCACTGGCGCAAATCCCCTACAATGAGCAGTTCTTC	CASSLAQIPYNEQFF
-	19	TRBV27	TRBJ2-3	TRBD1	TGTGCCAGCAGCCTCGGCATTACAGGGGAAAACATAATGACAGATACGCAGTATTTT	CASSLGITGENIMTDTQYF
-	16	TRBV6-5	TRBJ1-4	TRBD1	TGTGCCAGCAGTTATGGTTCTGGACAGGGTCATGAAAAACTGTTTTTT	CASSYGSGQGHEKLFF
-	14	TRBV7-8	TRBJ1-3	-	TGTGCCAGCAGCTTAGAGGGGTTTGGAAACACCATATATTTT	CASSLEGFGNTIYF
-	16	TRBV5-6	TRBJ2-1	TRBD2	TGTGCCAGCAGCCCTACCGGGACTAGCGGGAAAACTGAGCAGTTCTTC	CASSPTGTSGKTEQFF
-	14	TRBV5-1	TRBJ1-1	TRBD1	TGCGCCAGCAGCTCCGGACAGGGATTTACTGAAGCTTTCTTT	CASSSGQGFTEAFF
-	15	TRBV7-2	TRBJ2-7	TRBD2	TGTGCCAGCAGCCGCCTTGGGGTTGGGGGGGACGAGCAGTACTTC	CASSRLGVGGDEQYF
-	16	TRBV4-2	TRBJ1-2	-	TGTGCCAGCAGCCAAGATCGGCGGTCGGGGGACTATGGCTACACCTTC	CASSQDRRSGDYGYTF
-	12	TRBV5-1	TRBJ2-2	-	TGCGCCAGCAGCTTTAACACCGGGGAGCTGTTTTTT	CASSFNTGELFF
-	12	TRBV11-2	TRBJ2-7	-	TGTGCCAGCAGCTTTGTGGCATCAGAGCAGTACTTC	CASSFVASEQYF
-	15	TRBV18	TRBJ2-7	-	TGTGCCAGCTCACTTGTCAGGGGGGAGACCTACGAGCAGTACTTC	CASSLVRGETYEQYF
once	14	TRBV19	TRBJ1-5	-	TGTGCCAGTAGCCCAATGCATAGCAATCAGCCCCAGCATTTT	CASSPMHSNQPQHF
-	15	TRBV3-1/TRBV3-2	TRBJ1-5	-	TGTGCCAGCAGCCCACGCATTGGGGTAGGTCAGCCCCAGCATTTT	CASSPRIGVGQPQHF
-	15	TRBV5-1	TRBJ2-5	TRBD1	TGCGCCAGCAGCGATTCCGGGACAGGGCCCCAGACCCAGTACTTC	CASSDSGTGPQTQYF
-	14	TRBV9	TRBJ1-3	-	TGTGCCAGCAGCCCACCCCCCTCTGGAAACACCATATATTTT	CASSPPPSGNTIYF
-	15	TRBV5-5	TRBJ1-5	TRBD1	TGTGCCAGCAGCTTGGGACCGACAGGGGACCAGCCCCAGCATTTT	CASSLGPTGDQPQHF
-	12	TRBV28	TRBJ1-2	-	TGTGCCAGCAGTTTAAGGGGCTATGGCTACACCTTC	CASSLRGYGYTF
-	13	TRBV5-1	TRBJ1-1	-	TGCGCCAGCAGCTTGAGGGTGGGGACTGAAGCTTTCTTT	CASSLRVGTEAFF
once	14	TRBV24-1	TRBJ2-7	TRBD1	TGTGCCACCAGTCCCGGGACAGGGTACGACGAGCAGTACTTC	CATSPGTGYDEQYF
-	14	TRBV19	TRBJ2-1	-	TGTGCCAGTAGTATCCTAGCGTTTGGAAATGAGCAGTTCTTC	CASSILAFGNEQFF
once	16	TRBV5-6	TRBJ2-7	-	TGTGCCAGCAGCTTGGAAGGGTTCCCCCCTTTAATCGAGCAGTACTTC	CASSLEGFPPLIEQYF
-	12	TRBV28	TRBJ1-5	-	TGTGCCAGCAGTTCCGGGGGTCAGCCCCAGCATTTT	CASSSGGQPQHF
once	15	TRBV6-5	TRBJ1-5	TRBD1	TGTGCCAGCAGTCCGGGACAGGGGGCGAATCAGCCCCAGCATTTT	CASSPGQGANQPQHF
-	15	TRBV27	TRBJ2-1	-	TGTGCCAGCAGTTTATTAGGGGGGGGCGGGGATGAGCAGTTCTTC	CASSLLGGGGDEQFF
-	15	TRBV7-9	TRBJ2-1	-	TGTGCCAGCAGCTTAGCGCTAGCCTCGGGTGATGAGCAGTTCTTC	CASSLALASGDEQFF
once	15	TRBV6-2/TRBV6-3	TRBJ2-7	-	TGTGCCAGCAGTTACGGACGACAAAGGCCCGACGAGCAGTACTTC	CASSYGRQRPDEQYF
-	12	TRBV5-4	TRBJ1-1	TRBD1	TGTGCCAGCAGCCAGGACAGGGTTGAAGCTTTCTTT	CASSQDRVEAFF
medium-sized	15	TRBV2	TRBJ2-2	-	TGTGCCAGCAGTGATTGGGTCGGCGACACCGGGGAGCTGTTTTTT	CASSDWVGDTGELFF
-	18	TRBV21-1	TRBJ2-1	-	TGTGCCAGCAGCAAAGGACTAGCGGGAGGGCCCCCCTACAATGAGCAGTTCTTC	CASSKGLAGGPPYNEQFF
once	15	TRBV24-1	TRBJ2-5	TRBD1	TGTGCCACCAGTGAACCCCTCGGACAGGCAGAGACCCAGTACTTC	CATSEPLGQAETQYF
-	17	TRBV6-2/TRBV6-3	TRBJ2-1	-	TGTGCCAGCAGTTACTCATCGGGTCTGCATAGTGTCTATGAGCAGTTCTTC	CASSYSSGLHSVYEQFF
-	12	TRBV19	TRBJ1-1	-	TGTGCCAGTAAGGAGGGGGAGGCTGAAGCTTTCTTT	CASKEGEAEAFF
-	17	TRBV28	TRBJ2-2	-	TGTGCCAGCAAGCCTTCTTTGATGGGCAAGAACACCGGGGAGCTGTTTTTT	CASKPSLMGKNTGELFF
-	14	TRBV10-3	TRBJ2-7	-	TGTGCCATCAAATACAGGCAGAGCTACTACGAGCAGTACTTC	CAIKYRQSYYEQYF